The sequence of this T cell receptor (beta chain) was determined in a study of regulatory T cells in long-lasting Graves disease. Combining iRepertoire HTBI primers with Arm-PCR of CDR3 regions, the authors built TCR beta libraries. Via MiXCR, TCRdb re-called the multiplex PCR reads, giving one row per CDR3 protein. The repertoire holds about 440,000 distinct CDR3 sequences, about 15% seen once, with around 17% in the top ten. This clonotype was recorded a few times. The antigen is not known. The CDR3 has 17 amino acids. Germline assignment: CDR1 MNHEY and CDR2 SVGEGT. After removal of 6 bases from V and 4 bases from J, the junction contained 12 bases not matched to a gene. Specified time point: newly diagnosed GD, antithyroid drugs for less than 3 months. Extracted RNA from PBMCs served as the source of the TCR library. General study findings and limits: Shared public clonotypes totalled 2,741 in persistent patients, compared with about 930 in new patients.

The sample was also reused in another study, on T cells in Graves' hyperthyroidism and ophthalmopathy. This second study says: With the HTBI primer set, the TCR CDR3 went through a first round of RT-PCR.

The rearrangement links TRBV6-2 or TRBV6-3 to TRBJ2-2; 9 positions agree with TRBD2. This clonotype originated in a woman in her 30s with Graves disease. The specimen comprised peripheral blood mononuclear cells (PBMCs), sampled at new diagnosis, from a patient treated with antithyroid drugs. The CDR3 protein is CASRGRGSGSGTGELFF. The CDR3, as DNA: TGTGCCAGCAGGGGAAGGGGTAGCGGGAGCGGCACCGGGGAGCTGTTTTTT.